This entry concerns a single T cell receptor beta chain. Its matching antigen is unknown. The table came from immunoSEQ multiplex PCR; TCRdb's copy has only in-frame clones and leaves some out. Here the sample spans about 110,000 clones, 89% being singletons. The data derive from a study of OX40 agonist ivuxolimab in advanced cancers. At the level of the study: Every 2 weeks, patients got intravenous ivuxolimab at one of six dose levels (0.01-10 mg/kg). Study outcomes and limitations: CD4+ T cells averaged fewer expanded clones than CD8+ T cells. The 0.1-3.0 mg/kg partial responders had among the lowest clonal expansion.

CDR3 length: 15 residues. The V segment lost 5 bases and the J segment 5 bases; nucleotides outside the gene matches: 11. Germline CDR1 is SGHDT and CDR2 is YYEEEE. The TCR comes from an adult with an advanced solid tumor such as melanoma, head and neck, liver or kidney cancer. The sequencing here drew on CD4+ or CD8+ T cells sorted from blood, taken in a trial of the OX40 agonist ivuxolimab. V is TRBV5-6 and J is TRBJ2-5; 8 bases agree with TRBD1. The CDR3 bases are TGTGCCAGCAGTCTAAGGACAGGGTCTCGGGAGACCCAGTACTTC. This encodes CASSLRTGSRETQYF.